This record covers a single TCR beta chain. Documented treatment: preoperative locoregional IRX-2 cytokine immunotherapy. Preoperative locoregional IRX-2 cytokine immunotherapy was tested in the phase Ib source study. This specimen belongs to a study of preoperative IRX-2 immunotherapy in early breast cancer. Method: immunoSEQ multiplex PCR; TCRdb's copy keeps in-frame clones and lacks some. The table lists just over 25,000 clones, 75% to 90% of them singletons. Germline assignment: CDR1 SQVTM and CDR2 ANQGSEA. The CDR3 runs 12 residues. V was clipped by 6 bases and J by 4 bases, with 12 bases between them.

This chain uses TRBV29-1 with TRBJ1-2; D is possibly TRBD1 (6 bases). The sample was lymph node tissue, taken after IRX-2 immunotherapy. The receptor's source is a human donor with breast cancer. This chain's CDR3 is CSVPRGGYGYTF. CDR3 in DNA: TGCAGCGTCCCCAGGGGTGGCTATGGCTACACCTTC.